This is a list of T cell receptor beta chains from one sample in a study of T cell responses to AZD1222 COVID-19 vaccine. This table comes from immunoSEQ multiplex PCR, and its TCRdb copy is limited to in-frame clones, with some not included. This sample has 150,000 to 180,000 clones; about 88% occur once, and the top ten carry under 20%. The sample here was peripheral blood, taken on day 0 of AZD1222 vaccination. The receptors were sampled from an adult in good health. CDR3s include the opening cysteine and the closing phenylalanine or tryptophan. The D gene is left open where the match is weak. A clone size is listed for some rows: how often the clone was seen (once, few, many), or a class if it is expanded.

TRBJ2-3 | once | TRBD2 | TRBV5-5 | TGTGCCAGCAGCTTGGAGGGACTAGCGGTAGATACGCAGTATTTT | CASSLEGLAVDTQYF
TRBJ2-3 | . | . | TRBV28 | TGTGCCAGCAGCCACCTTAGAGCAGATACGCAGTATTTT | CASSHLRADTQYF
TRBJ1-1 | . | TRBD1 | TRBV9 | TGTGCCAGCAGCGTAGGGTATCAGGGGGACACTGAAGCTTTCTTT | CASSVGYQGDTEAFF
TRBJ2-7 | . | TRBD1 | TRBV19 | TGTGCCAGTAGTCTCGGGGGACAGGGGCTCTACGAGCAGTACTTC | CASSLGGQGLYEQYF
TRBJ1-1 | . | . | TRBV18 | TGTGCCAGCTCACCACGGGGGAACACTGAAGCTTTCTTT | CASSPRGNTEAFF
TRBJ2-3 | once | . | TRBV28 | TGTGCCAGCAGCCCGCGGGGTAGCACAGATACGCAGTATTTT | CASSPRGSTDTQYF
TRBJ1-2 | . | . | TRBV9 | TGTGCCAGCAGCGTTACAGGAACGGAAGGCTACACCTTC | CASSVTGTEGYTF
TRBJ2-1 | medium-sized | TRBD2 | TRBV7-4 | TGTGCCAGCAGCTTACCAACTAGCGGGAGGGCCAATGAGCAGTTCTTC | CASSLPTSGRANEQFF
TRBJ1-5 | . | . | TRBV27 | TGTGCCAGCAGGGCGGGACGGTCCAATCAGCCCCAGCATTTT | CASRAGRSNQPQHF
TRBJ1-1 | . | . | TRBV7-2 | TGTGCCAGCAGCTTAGCGGGGTGGAACGAAGCTTTCTTT | CASSLAGWNEAFF
TRBJ2-7 | . | TRBD2 | TRBV6-5 | TGTGCCAGCAGTTTGGGCGGGAGCACCTACGAGCAGTACTTC | CASSLGGSTYEQYF
TRBJ2-6 | . | . | TRBV20-1 | TGCAGTGCTAGTCGCAGCTCTGGGGCCAACGTCCTGACTTTC | CSASRSSGANVLTF
TRBJ2-3 | . | TRBD1 | TRBV6-4 | TGTGCCAGCAGTGCCGGGACAGGGTCCACAGATACGCAGTATTTT | CASSAGTGSTDTQYF
TRBJ1-2 | . | TRBD1 | TRBV5-1 | TGCGCCAGCAGCTTCGGGACAGGCGGTGGCTACACCTTC | CASSFGTGGGYTF
TRBJ2-3 | . | . | TRBV5-6 | TGTGCCAGCACCTGGGGAACAGATACGCAGTATTTT | CASTWGTDTQYF
TRBJ1-1 | . | TRBD1 | TRBV3-1/TRBV3-2 | TGTGCCAGCAGCCAAGAGGGGGACAGGGGGCTGTCTGAAGCTTTCTTT | CASSQEGDRGLSEAFF
TRBJ1-1 | . | . | TRBV19 | TGTGCCAGTAGTATAGATCCGGGACATTTGGCGAACACTGAAGCTTTCTTT | CASSIDPGHLANTEAFF
TRBJ1-2 | . | . | TRBV13 | TGTGCCAGCAGCTCGCGGGTCTATGGCTACACCTTC | CASSSRVYGYTF
TRBJ2-2 | . | TRBD2 | TRBV9 | TGTGCCAGCAGCGTAGAAGGGAGGGTGAGCGGGGAGCTGTTTTTT | CASSVEGRVSGELFF
TRBJ1-1 | . | TRBD1 | TRBV9 | TGTGCCAGCAGCGTAGCTGGGCACAGGGGGACGGCTGAAGCTTTCTTT | CASSVAGHRGTAEAFF